The rows below give T cell receptor beta chains drawn from one sample of a study of neurological immune-mediated disorders. TCRdb reprocessed the 5' RACE reads with MiXCR, giving one entry per CDR3 protein. The sample includes approximately 80,000 distinct CDR3 sequences, over 4.5% of them seen just once. Sequenced material: PBMCs. These receptors originate from a woman in her sixties with multiple sclerosis. CDR3s include the opening cysteine and the closing phenylalanine or tryptophan. D genes are given only for firm matches. The size of a clone is reported for some rows only, either as once, few or many, or as a class for expanded clones.

v_gene	d_gene	j_gene	abundance	CDR3nt	CDR3aa
TRBV5-5	NA	TRBJ2-2	few	TGTGCCAGCAGCTTGAACGCAGGGTCGAACACCGGGGAGCTGTTTTTT	CASSLNAGSNTGELFF
TRBV6-6	NA	TRBJ2-7	many	TGTGCCAGCAGTTACTCCACCCTAAAGTACGAGCAGTACTTC	CASSYSTLKYEQYF
TRBV27	NA	TRBJ2-1	many	TGTGCCAGCAGTTTTTCCCCAGACTACAATGAGCAGTTCTTC	CASSFSPDYNEQFF
TRBV3-1	NA	TRBJ1-6	NA	TGTGCCAACAGCCAAGTGACTGGGTACTCACCCCTCCACTTT	CANSQVTGYSPLHF
TRBV20-1	TRBD2	TRBJ2-1	many	TGCAGTGCTAGGATGGCTAGCGGGGGACATCCGGGGTTCTTC	CSARMASGGHPGFF
TRBV12-3/TRBV12-4	NA	TRBJ1-2	many	TGTGCCAGCAGTTTACCCGGACGAGTAGGCTACACCTTC	CASSLPGRVGYTF
TRBV7-8	TRBD1	TRBJ2-1	many	TGTGCCAGCAGCTTACGAACCGGGACAGGGAACAATGAGCAGTTCTTC	CASSLRTGTGNNEQFF
TRBV12-5	TRBD2	TRBJ2-7	many	TGTGCTAGTGGTTTGATCCCTAGCGGTGCCTACGAGCAGTACTTC	CASGLIPSGAYEQYF
TRBV20-1	NA	TRBJ1-1	many	TGCAGTGCTAGTGGGGGTTTCACTGAAGCTTTCTTT	CSASGGFTEAFF
TRBV5-1	TRBD2	TRBJ2-3	many	TGCGCCACATCTAGCGGGGGGTACACAGATACGCAGTATTTT	CATSSGGYTDTQYF
TRBV4-2	TRBD1	TRBJ2-5	NA	TGTGCCAGCAGCCAAGGGCTGGGACAGCGCCAAGAGACCCAGTACTTC	CASSQGLGQRQETQYF
TRBV6-2/TRBV6-3	TRBD2	TRBJ2-1	many	TGTGCCAGCAGTTACTTTAGCGGGGGCCTAAACTACAATGAGCAGTTCTTC	CASSYFSGGLNYNEQFF
TRBV12-3/TRBV12-4	TRBD1	TRBJ2-3	many	TGTGCCAGCAGTGAAGCGTGGACAGGGTTCCCAGATACGCAGTATTTT	CASSEAWTGFPDTQYF
TRBV20-1	NA	TRBJ1-3	many	TGCAGTGCTCTGGGGGGACTGACTTTCTCTGGAAACACCATATATTTT	CSALGGLTFSGNTIYF
TRBV3-1	NA	TRBJ1-5	many	TGTGCCAGCAGTCAACAGGGCAGGGGCAATCAGCCCCAGCATTTT	CASSQQGRGNQPQHF
TRBV7-8	TRBD1	TRBJ2-1	many	TGTGCCACCACCCGACAGGGGACCTACAATGAGCAGTTCTTC	CATTRQGTYNEQFF
TRBV7-9	NA	TRBJ2-1	many	TGTGCCAGCAGCCCCGATGTGGGGTCAAACAATGAGCAGTTCTTC	CASSPDVGSNNEQFF
TRBV7-2	NA	TRBJ2-5	NA	TGTGCCAGCATCCCGGACAGTCTGTTCCCAGAGACCCAGTACTTC	CASIPDSLFPETQYF
TRBV7-9	NA	TRBJ1-1	many	TGTGCCAGCAGCTTAGGCCGCGCGGGAGAAGCTCAAGCTTTCTTT	CASSLGRAGEAQAFF
TRBV11-2	NA	TRBJ1-2	NA	TGTGCCAGCAGCCCTGGACCGATCTACACCTTC	CASSPGPIYTF
TRBV2	NA	TRBJ1-6	many	TGTGCCAGCAGTAACCTAGTGGGTAATTCACCCCTCCACTTT	CASSNLVGNSPLHF
TRBV20-1	NA	TRBJ1-2	many	TGCAGTGCTAGAAAGGGACAAGTAGGCTATGGCTACACCTTC	CSARKGQVGYGYTF
TRBV20-1	TRBD2	TRBJ2-7	few	TGCAGTGCTAGGCGGGGGGAGAACGAGCAGTACTTC	CSARRGENEQYF
TRBV5-1	NA	TRBJ1-1	many	TGCGCCAGCAGCTCCTGGGGGGTTGAAGCTTTCTTT	CASSSWGVEAFF
TRBV18	NA	TRBJ1-5	few	TGTGCCAGCTCACTATCTCAGGGTTCTCAGCCCCAGCATTTT	CASSLSQGSQPQHF
TRBV20-1	NA	TRBJ1-4	many	TGCAGTGCTAGAGATCCACAAGTCCCCGGGAGAGAACTGTTTTTT	CSARDPQVPGRELFF
TRBV20-1	TRBD1	TRBJ2-7	many	TGCAGTTTCCGTCAAGGGACAGGGTCCCACGAGCAGTACTTC	CSFRQGTGSHEQYF
TRBV29-1	NA	TRBJ1-5	many	TGCAGCGCCGAGACAAATAGCAATCAGCCCCAGCATTTT	CSAETNSNQPQHF
TRBV12-3/TRBV12-4	TRBD1	TRBJ1-1	many	TGTGCCAGCAGCATCGGTGGGCAGGGGGCCGGCACTGAAGCTTTCTTT	CASSIGGQGAGTEAFF
TRBV7-9	NA	TRBJ2-2	many	TGTGCCAGCAGCTTCTCCCCCCAGCGTGGCGGGGAGCTGTTTTTT	CASSFSPQRGGELFF
TRBV29-1	TRBD1	TRBJ2-6	many	TGCAGCGTTCCGGGACAGGGGCTTTTTGGGGCCAACGTCCTGACTTTC	CSVPGQGLFGANVLTF
TRBV18	NA	TRBJ2-5	NA	TGTGCCAGCTCACCGGTCCTAGGTGAAGATACCCAGTACTTC	CASSPVLGEDTQYF
TRBV20-1	TRBD2	TRBJ2-1	many	TGCAGTGCCAACAGCGGGGGGGCCTACAATGAGCAGTTCTTC	CSANSGGAYNEQFF
TRBV10-3	NA	TRBJ2-5	many	TGTGCCATCAGTGGAACGACAGACAGGGAGACCCAGTACTTC	CAISGTTDRETQYF
TRBV11-2	NA	TRBJ1-4	many	TGTGCCAGCAGTCTCGGGGCCCTTAATGAAAAACTGTTTTTT	CASSLGALNEKLFF
TRBV20-1	TRBD1	TRBJ2-7	many	TGCAGTGCTGACAGGGGGCCGGACGAGCAGTACTTC	CSADRGPDEQYF
TRBV6-5	TRBD2	TRBJ2-3	many	TGTGCCAGCAGTTCGGGACTAGCGGGGGGGCCGAATACGCAGTATTTT	CASSSGLAGGPNTQYF
TRBV20-1	NA	TRBJ1-3	many	TGCAGTGCTAGAGTGCGGATTCTTAGCTCTGGAAACACCATATATTTT	CSARVRILSSGNTIYF
TRBV5-1	NA	TRBJ2-7	many	TGCGCCAGCAGCTTGACGGTCTTTAGAGGCGAGCAGTACTTC	CASSLTVFRGEQYF